What follows are 17 T cell receptor beta chains derived from one specimen sequenced in a study of shared clonotypes between healthy human individuals. In the naive CD8 group, cells lacked CD45RO and were positively selected for CCR7, so terminally differentiated effector memory CD45RA+ cells were left out. Sequenced by immunoSEQ multiplex PCR; TCRdb stores in-frame clones only, minus some. The data show about 2 million clones, roughly 94% seen once. Sequencing was performed on naive CD8+ T cells sorted from blood. The source is a man aged 18 to 30 in good health.

To note about this clone: Within the sample, other DNA sequences also encode this same CDR3. J is TRBJ2-1 and V is TRBV5-4; 12 bases align to TRBD2. Trimming cost V 0 bases and J 8 bases; bases outside gene matches: 0. This CDR3 contains 14 residues. Germline CDR1 SGHNT, CDR2 YYREEE (reference sequence). CDR3 DNA sequence: TGTGCCAGCAGCTTGGGACTAGCGGGGGATGAGCAGTTCTTC. Amino acids: CASSLGLAGDEQFF.

The CDR3 DNA reads as TGCGCCAGCAGTGTTGGTTTGGGGGGGGATGAGCAGTTCTTC. This encodes CASSVGLGGDEQFF. The genes are TRBV10-1 and TRBJ2-1; TRBD2 aligns across 7 bases. Germline CDR1 reads WNHNN; CDR2 reads SYGVQD (reference sequence). The ends lost 4 bases at V and 8 bases at J; junction bases unmatched: 8. The CDR3 covers 14 residues.

V gene TRBV7-6 combines with J gene TRBJ2-2; possibly TRBD2 for D (5 bases). The germline gives CDR1 SGHVS, CDR2 FNYEAQ. CDR3 size: 16 residues. V was shortened by 5 bases and J by 3 bases, with 16 bases between the two germline ends. CDR3 bases: TGTGCCAGCAGCCCAGGAGGTTACGGATACACCGGGGAGCTGTTTTTT. Its protein product is CASSPGGYGYTGELFF.

The genes are TRBV11-2 and TRBJ2-1, with TRBD2 identical over 9 bases. The junction had 6 bases not matched to a gene; V was cut back by 1 base and J by 5 bases. There are 16 residues in the CDR3. The germline CDR1 and CDR2 sequences are SGHAT and FQNNGV. The CDR3 region is CASSLGVLAGDNEQFF. CDR3 DNA sequence: TGTGCCAGCAGCTTAGGTGTCTTAGCGGGGGACAATGAGCAGTTCTTC.

Worth noting for this clone: A junction boundary mismatches the germline segment, possibly from a read error. The V gene is TRBV9, the J gene TRBJ1-1; D is ambiguous. Germline-derived CDR1 and CDR2 are SGDLS and YYNGEE. The CDR3 consists of 8 residues. This CDR3 reads CASSGTHF. CDR3 sequence (DNA): TGTGCCAGCAGCGGCACCCATTTT.

The gene calls are TRBV6-6 and TRBJ1-4; D possibly corresponds to TRBD1 (5 bases). V lost 11 bases, J lost 2 bases, and 12 bases lay in between. CDR3 size: 13 residues. The germline gives CDR1 MNHNY, CDR2 SVGAGI (reference sequence). CDR3 protein: CAATRQTNEKLFF. CDR3 sequence (DNA): TGTGCCGCCACTAGACAGACTAATGAAAAACTGTTTTTT.

The chain recombines TRBV10-1 with TRBJ2-1; D might be TRBD2 (6 bases). Germline CDR1 is WNHNN and CDR2 is SYGVQD (reference sequence). The CDR3 runs to 13 residues. The ends were cut back, 4 bases at V and 4 bases at J, with 8 bases in the middle. This CDR3 is CASSAGTYNEQFF. The CDR3 DNA reads TGCGCCAGCAGTGCAGGGACTTACAATGAGCAGTTCTTC.

The chain links TRBV6-5 to TRBJ2-2; 7 nucleotides match TRBD2. Germline CDR1 is MNHEY and CDR2 is SVGAGI. V trimming: 2 bases; J trimming: 3 bases; junction bases outside the gene matches: 3. This CDR3 spans 15 amino acids. CDR3 sequence: CASSYDGGYTGELFF. The DNA for the CDR3 is TGTGCCAGCAGTTACGACGGGGGGTACACCGGGGAGCTGTTTTTT.

The genes are TRBV9 and TRBJ2-1; D perhaps matches TRBD2 (7 bases). The V end lost 7 bases, the J end lost 6 bases, and 17 bases lay between the germline ends. There are 14 residues in the CDR3. CDR1 is SGDLS, CDR2 YYNGEE, per germline. In DNA form, the CDR3 reads TGTGCCAGCGCGGGGGACAACGAGGCCAATGAGCAGTTCTTC. This encodes CASAGDNEANEQFF. Full variable domain (rest looked up from reference TRBV9 and TRBJ2-1): DSGVTQTPKHLITATGQRVTLRCSPRSGDLSVYWYQQSLDQGLQFLIQYYNGEERAKGNILERFSAQQFPDLHSELNLSSLELGDSALYFCASAGDNEANEQFFGPGTRLTVL.

This chain links TRBV7-9 with TRBJ2-7; D ambiguous. The CDR3 contains 14 residues. The germline CDR1 and CDR2 sequences are SEHNR and FQNEAQ (reference sequence). Trimming took 5 bases from V and 0 from J, leaving 11 bases between them. Written as DNA, the CDR3 is TGTGCCAGCAGCCCTCCGGTTAGCTCCTACGAGCAGTACTTC. As protein: CASSPPVSSYEQYF.

The chain joins TRBV30 to TRBJ1-4; 7 bases are shared with TRBD1. Germline CDR1 and CDR2: GTSNPN and SVGIG (reference sequence). J was trimmed by 3 bases and V by 4 bases; bases with no gene match: 2. The CDR3 is 13 residues long. This CDR3 reads CAWTGQPNEKLFF. In nucleotides, the CDR3 is TGTGCCTGGACGGGACAGCCTAATGAAAAACTGTTTTTT.

This clone was seen only once. The CDR3 region has the DNA TGTGCCAGCAGTTTCCGCCGGGACCAAGAGACCCAGTACTTC. Protein product: CASSFRRDQETQYF. V and J are TRBV6-5 and TRBJ2-5, with D unresolved. Deletions cut 4 bases from V and 0 bases from J, with 9 bases between. Germline V gene lookup returns CDR1 MNHEY and CDR2 SVGAGI. The CDR3 totals 14 residues.

This chain connects TRBV9 to TRBJ2-1; 14 nucleotides agree with TRBD2. Trimming removed 3 bases from V and 6 bases from J; junction bases left unmatched: 5. The CDR3 is 16 amino acids. CDR1 is SGDLS, CDR2 YYNGEE, per germline. CDR3 in amino acids: CASSGRLAGGLNEQFF. CDR3 nucleotide sequence: TGTGCCAGCAGCGGCAGACTAGCGGGGGGGCTCAATGAGCAGTTCTTC. The entire variable domain, with the rest obtained from reference TRBV9 and TRBJ2-1, is as follows: DSGVTQTPKHLITATGQRVTLRCSPRSGDLSVYWYQQSLDQGLQFLIQYYNGEERAKGNILERFSAQQFPDLHSELNLSSLELGDSALYFCASSGRLAGGLNEQFFGPGTRLTVL.

V gene TRBV7-9 combines with J gene TRBJ2-2; D ambiguous. The CDR3 sequence is 15 residues long. Germline CDR1 and CDR2: SEHNR and FQNEAQ (reference sequence). Trimming took off 1 base at V and 3 bases at J, with 9 bases between the two ends. The CDR3 sequence: CASSLVSAHTGELFF. In DNA form, the CDR3 reads TGTGCCAGCAGCTTAGTTTCGGCCCACACCGGGGAGCTGTTTTTT. The full variable domain, completed using reference TRBV7-9 and TRBJ2-2, is DTGVSQNPRHKITKRGQNVTFRCDPISEHNRLYWYRQTLGQGPEFLTYFQNEAQLEKSRLLSDRFSAERPKGSFSTLEIQRTEQGDSAMYLCASSLVSAHTGELFFGEGSRLTVL.

The chain recombines TRBV9 with TRBJ2-1; 7 nucleotides line up with TRBD2. From germline, CDR1 is SGDLS and CDR2 YYNGEE. The V and J ends lost 0 bases and 4 bases, in that order; junction bases with no gene match: 7. The CDR3 runs to 16 residues. The DNA for the CDR3 is TGTGCCAGCAGCGTAGGGGCTAGCGGCCTATACAATGAGCAGTTCTTC. It specifies CASSVGASGLYNEQFF.

Details on this clone: Other DNA sequences in the same sample also yield this CDR3. The J gene is TRBJ1-5, the V gene TRBV27, with D possibly TRBD1 on 5 matching bases. The CDR3 runs 14 residues. V was pared by 4 bases and J by 1 base, with 8 bases between. CDR1 is MNHEY and CDR2 is SMNVEV in the germline V gene (reference sequence). CDR3 residues: CASSWGGSNQPQHF. The CDR3 DNA is TGTGCCAGCAGTTGGGGGGGAAGCAATCAGCCCCAGCATTTT.

The chain joins TRBV11-1 to TRBJ1-4; D unresolved. Trimming shortened V by 5 bases and J by 8 bases, and 9 bases separated the two germline ends. Germline CDR1 and CDR2: SGHAT and FQDESV (reference sequence). The CDR3 is 12 residues long. CDR3 bases: TGTGCCAGCAGCCCCCCTAGCGAAAAACTGTTTTTT. This translates into CASSPPSEKLFF.